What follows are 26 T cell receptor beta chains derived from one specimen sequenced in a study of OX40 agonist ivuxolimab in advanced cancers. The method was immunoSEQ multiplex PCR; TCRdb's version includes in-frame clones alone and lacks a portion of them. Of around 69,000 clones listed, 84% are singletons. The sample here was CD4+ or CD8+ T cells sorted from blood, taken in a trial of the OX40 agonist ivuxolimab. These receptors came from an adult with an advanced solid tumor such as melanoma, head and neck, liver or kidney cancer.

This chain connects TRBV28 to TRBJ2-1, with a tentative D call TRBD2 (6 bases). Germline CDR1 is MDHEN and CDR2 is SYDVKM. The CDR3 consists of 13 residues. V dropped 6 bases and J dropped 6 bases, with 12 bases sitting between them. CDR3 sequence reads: CASRRGGANEQFF. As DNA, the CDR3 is TGTGCCAGCAGGCGGGGCGGGGCCAATGAGCAGTTCTTC.

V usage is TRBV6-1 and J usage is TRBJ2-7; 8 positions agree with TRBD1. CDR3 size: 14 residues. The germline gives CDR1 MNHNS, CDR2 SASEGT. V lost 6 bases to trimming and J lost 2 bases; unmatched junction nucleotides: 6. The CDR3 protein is CASRWTGNTYEQYF. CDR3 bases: TGTGCCAGCAGATGGACAGGGAACACCTACGAGCAGTACTTC.

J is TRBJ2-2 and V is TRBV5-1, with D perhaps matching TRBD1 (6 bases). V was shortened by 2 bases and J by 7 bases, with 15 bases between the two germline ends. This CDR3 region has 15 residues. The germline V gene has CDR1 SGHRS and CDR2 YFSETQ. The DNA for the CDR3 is TGCGCCAGCAGCTTACCAGGGGTCGTGAGCGGGGAGCTGTTTTTT. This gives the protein CASSLPGVVSGELFF.

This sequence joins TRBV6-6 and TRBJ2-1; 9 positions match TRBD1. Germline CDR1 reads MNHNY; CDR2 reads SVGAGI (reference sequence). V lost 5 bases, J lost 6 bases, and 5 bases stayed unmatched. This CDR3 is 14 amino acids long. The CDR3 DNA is TGTGCCAGCAGTCCGGGACAGGGTGTCAATGAGCAGTTCTTC. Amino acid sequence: CASSPGQGVNEQFF.

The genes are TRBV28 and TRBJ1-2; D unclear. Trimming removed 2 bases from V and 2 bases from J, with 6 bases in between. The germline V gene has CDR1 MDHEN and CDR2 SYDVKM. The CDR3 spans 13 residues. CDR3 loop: CASSLSPNYGYTF. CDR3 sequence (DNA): TGTGCCAGCAGTTTAAGTCCCAACTATGGCTACACCTTC.

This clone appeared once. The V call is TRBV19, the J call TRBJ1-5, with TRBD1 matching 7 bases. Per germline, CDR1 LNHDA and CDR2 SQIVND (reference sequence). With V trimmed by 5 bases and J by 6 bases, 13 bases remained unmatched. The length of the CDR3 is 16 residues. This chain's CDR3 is CASSALTGELTQPQHF. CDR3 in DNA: TGTGCCAGTAGTGCCCTCACAGGGGAATTGACTCAGCCCCAGCATTTT.

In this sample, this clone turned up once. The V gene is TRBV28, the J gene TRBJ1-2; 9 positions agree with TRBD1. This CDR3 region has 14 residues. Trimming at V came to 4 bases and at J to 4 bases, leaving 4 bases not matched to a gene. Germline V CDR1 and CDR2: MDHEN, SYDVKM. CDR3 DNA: TGTGCCAGCAGTTCAACAGGGGGCATCTATGGCTACACCTTC. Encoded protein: CASSSTGGIYGYTF.

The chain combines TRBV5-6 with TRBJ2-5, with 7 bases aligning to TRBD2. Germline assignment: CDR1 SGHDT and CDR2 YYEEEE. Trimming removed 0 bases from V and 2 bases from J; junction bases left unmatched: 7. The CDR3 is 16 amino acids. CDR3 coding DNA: TGTGCCAGCAGCTTGGGAGCGGGATCAGTACAAGAGACCCAGTACTTC. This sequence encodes CASSLGAGSVQETQYF.

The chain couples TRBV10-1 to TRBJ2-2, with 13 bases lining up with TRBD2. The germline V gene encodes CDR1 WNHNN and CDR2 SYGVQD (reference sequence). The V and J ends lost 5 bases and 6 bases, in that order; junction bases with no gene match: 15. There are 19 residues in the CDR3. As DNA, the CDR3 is TGCGCCAGCAGTCCTGGACTAGCGGGAGAAGTGTTAGTATCCGGGGAGCTGTTTTTT. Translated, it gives CASSPGLAGEVLVSGELFF.

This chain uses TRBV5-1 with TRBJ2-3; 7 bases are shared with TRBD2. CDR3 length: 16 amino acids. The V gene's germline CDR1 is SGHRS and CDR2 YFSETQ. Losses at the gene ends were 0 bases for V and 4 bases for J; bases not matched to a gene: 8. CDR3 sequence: CASSLAVGGNADTQYF. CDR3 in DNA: TGCGCCAGCAGCTTGGCGGTCGGGGGGAACGCAGATACGCAGTATTTT.

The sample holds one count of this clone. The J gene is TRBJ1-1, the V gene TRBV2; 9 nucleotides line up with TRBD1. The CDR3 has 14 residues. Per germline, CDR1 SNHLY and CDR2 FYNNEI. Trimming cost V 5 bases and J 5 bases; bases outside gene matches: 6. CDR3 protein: CASSIQGAKTEAFF. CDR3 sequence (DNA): TGTGCCAGCAGTATACAGGGGGCGAAGACTGAAGCTTTCTTT.

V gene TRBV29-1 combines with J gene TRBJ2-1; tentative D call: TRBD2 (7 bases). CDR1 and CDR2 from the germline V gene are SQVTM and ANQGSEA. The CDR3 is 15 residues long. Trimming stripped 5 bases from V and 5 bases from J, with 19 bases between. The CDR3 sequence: CSVSFPGGLDNEQFF. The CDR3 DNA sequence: TGCAGCGTTTCTTTTCCCGGGGGGCTAGACAATGAGCAGTTCTTC.

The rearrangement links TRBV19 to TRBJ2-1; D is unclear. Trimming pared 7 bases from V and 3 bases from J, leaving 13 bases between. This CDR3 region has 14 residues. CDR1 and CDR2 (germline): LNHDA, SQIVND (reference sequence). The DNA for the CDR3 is TGTGCCAGTAACCCCAGGACGGACTACAATGAGCAGTTCTTC. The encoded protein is CASNPRTDYNEQFF.

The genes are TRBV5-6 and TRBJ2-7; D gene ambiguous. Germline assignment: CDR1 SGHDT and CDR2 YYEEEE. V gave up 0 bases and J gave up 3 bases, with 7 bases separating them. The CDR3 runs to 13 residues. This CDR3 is CASSLGRIYEQYF. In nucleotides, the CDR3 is TGTGCCAGCAGCTTGGGTAGGATCTACGAGCAGTACTTC. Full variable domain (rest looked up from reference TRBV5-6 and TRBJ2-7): DAGVTQSPTHLIKTRGQQVTLRCSPKSGHDTVSWYQQALGQGPQFIFQYYEEEERQRGNFPDRFSGHQFPNYSSELNVNALLLGDSALYLCASSLGRIYEQYFGPGTRLTVT.

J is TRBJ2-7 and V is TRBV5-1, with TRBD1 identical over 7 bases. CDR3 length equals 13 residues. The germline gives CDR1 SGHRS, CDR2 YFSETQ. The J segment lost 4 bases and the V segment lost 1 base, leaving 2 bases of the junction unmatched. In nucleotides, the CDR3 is TGCGCCAGCAGCTTGACACAGGGGTACGAGCAGTACTTC. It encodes CASSLTQGYEQYF.

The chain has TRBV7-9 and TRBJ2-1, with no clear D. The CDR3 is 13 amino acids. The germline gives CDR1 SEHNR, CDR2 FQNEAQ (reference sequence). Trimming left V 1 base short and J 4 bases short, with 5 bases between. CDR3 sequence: CASSLGRYNEQFF. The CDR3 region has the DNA TGTGCCAGCAGCTTAGGCCGGTACAATGAGCAGTTCTTC.

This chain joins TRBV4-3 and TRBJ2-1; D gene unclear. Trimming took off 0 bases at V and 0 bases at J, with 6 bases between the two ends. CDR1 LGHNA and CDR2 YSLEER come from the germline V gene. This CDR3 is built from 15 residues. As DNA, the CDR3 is TGCGCCAGCAGCCAAGATGGCGGCTCCTACAATGAGCAGTTCTTC. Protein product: CASSQDGGSYNEQFF.

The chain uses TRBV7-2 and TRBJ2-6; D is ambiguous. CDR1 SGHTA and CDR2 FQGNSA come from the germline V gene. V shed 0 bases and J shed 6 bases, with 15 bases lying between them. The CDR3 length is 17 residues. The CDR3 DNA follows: TGTGCCAGCAGCTTAGCGCACGACGGAACAGTGGCCAACGTCCTGACTTTC. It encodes CASSLAHDGTVANVLTF.

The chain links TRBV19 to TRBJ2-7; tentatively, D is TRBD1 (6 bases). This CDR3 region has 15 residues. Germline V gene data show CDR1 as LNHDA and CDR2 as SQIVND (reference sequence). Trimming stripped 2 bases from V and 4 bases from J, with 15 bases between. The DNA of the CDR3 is TGTGCCAGTAGTATAAAGGGACACGACTCTTACGAGCAGTACTTC. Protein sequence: CASSIKGHDSYEQYF.

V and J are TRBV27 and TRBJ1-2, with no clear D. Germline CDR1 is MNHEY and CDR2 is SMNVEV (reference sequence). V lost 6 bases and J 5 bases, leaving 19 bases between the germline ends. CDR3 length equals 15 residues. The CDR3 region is CASRIPGTQGYGYTF. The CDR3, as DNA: TGTGCCAGCAGGATACCGGGTACTCAAGGGTATGGCTACACCTTC.

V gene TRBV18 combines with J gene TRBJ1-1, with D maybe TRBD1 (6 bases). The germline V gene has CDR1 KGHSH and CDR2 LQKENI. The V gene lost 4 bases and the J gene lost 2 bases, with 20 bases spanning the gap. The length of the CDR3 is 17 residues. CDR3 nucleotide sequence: TGTGCCAGCTCACGATTCTCGGGCCCAGGGGCTAACACTGAAGCTTTCTTT. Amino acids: CASSRFSGPGANTEAFF.

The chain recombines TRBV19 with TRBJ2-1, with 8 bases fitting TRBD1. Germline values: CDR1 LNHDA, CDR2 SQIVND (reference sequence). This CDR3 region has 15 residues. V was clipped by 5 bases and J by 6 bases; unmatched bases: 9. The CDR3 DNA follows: TGTGCCAGTAGTGACAGGGGCCCCCTAATCAATGAGCAGTTCTTC. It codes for CASSDRGPLINEQFF. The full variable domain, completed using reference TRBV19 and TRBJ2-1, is DGGITQSPKYLFRKEGQNVTLSCEQNLNHDAMYWYRQDPGQGLRLIYYSQIVNDFQKGDIAEGYSVSREKKESFPLTVTSAQKNPTAFYLCASSDRGPLINEQFFGPGTRLTVL.

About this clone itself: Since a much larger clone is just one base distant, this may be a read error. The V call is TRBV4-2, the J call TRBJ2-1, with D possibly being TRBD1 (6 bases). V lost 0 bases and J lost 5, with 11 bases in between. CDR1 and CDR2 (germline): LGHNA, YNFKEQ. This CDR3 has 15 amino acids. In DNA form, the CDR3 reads TGTGCCAGCAGCCAAGACCAATCAGGGGACAATGAGCAGTTCTTC. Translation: CASSQDQSGDNEQFF.

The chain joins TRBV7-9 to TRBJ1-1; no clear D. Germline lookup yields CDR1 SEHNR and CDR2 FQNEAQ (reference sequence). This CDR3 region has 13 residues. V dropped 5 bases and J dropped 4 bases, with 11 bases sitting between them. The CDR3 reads CASSGMKGTEAFF. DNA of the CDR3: TGTGCCAGCAGCGGTATGAAGGGCACTGAAGCTTTCTTT. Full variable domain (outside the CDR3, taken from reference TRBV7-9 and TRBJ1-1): DTGVSQNPRHKITKRGQNVTFRCDPISEHNRLYWYRQTLGQGPEFLTYFQNEAQLEKSRLLSDRFSAERPKGSFSTLEIQRTEQGDSAMYLCASSGMKGTEAFFGQGTRLTVV.

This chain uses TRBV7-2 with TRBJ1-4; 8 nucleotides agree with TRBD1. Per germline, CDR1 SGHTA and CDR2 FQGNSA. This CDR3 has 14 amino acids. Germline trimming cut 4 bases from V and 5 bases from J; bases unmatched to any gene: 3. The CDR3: CASSSDRDNEKLFF. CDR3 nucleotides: TGTGCCAGCAGCTCGGACAGGGACAATGAAAAACTGTTTTTT.

The CDR3 sequence is CASTLGQGFQETQYF. The CDR3 DNA reads as TGTGCCAGCACCTTGGGACAGGGCTTCCAAGAGACCCAGTACTTC. The rearrangement uses TRBV28 and TRBJ2-5; TRBD1 agrees at 9 bases. Germline values: CDR1 MDHEN, CDR2 SYDVKM. Trimming at V came to 7 bases and at J to 1 base, leaving 7 bases not matched to a gene. The CDR3 is 15 amino acids. Combining the CDR3 with reference TRBV28 and TRBJ2-5 gives the whole variable domain DVKVTQSSRYLVKRTGEKVFLECVQDMDHENMFWYRQDPGLGLRLIYFSYDVKMKEKGDIPEGYSVSREKKERFSLILESASTNQTSMYLCASTLGQGFQETQYFGPGTRLLVL.